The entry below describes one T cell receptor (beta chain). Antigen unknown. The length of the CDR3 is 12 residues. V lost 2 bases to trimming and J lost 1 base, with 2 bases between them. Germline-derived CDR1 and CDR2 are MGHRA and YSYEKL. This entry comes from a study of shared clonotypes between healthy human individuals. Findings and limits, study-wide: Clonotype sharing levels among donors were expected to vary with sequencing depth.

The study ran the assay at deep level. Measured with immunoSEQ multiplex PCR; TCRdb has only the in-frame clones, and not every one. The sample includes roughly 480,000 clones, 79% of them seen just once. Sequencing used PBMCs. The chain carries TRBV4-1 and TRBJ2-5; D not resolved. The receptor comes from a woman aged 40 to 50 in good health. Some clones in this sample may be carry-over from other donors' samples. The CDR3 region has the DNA TGCGCCAGCAGCCAACCCCAAGAGACCCAGTACTTC. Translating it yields CASSQPQETQYF.